The present entry profiles one T cell receptor beta chain with its context. The antigen is not known. This sequence may be a read error, since a much larger clone differs from it by one base. The sample originates from a study of human T cells and chemical hapten exposure. Study summary: Minor pooled library volume differences mainly drove per-sample TCR yield variation. Study-wide findings and caveats: In comparison with controls, expanded TCRs gave rise to a significantly larger number of large CDR3 similarity clusters.

As for time point: patch test 2, 6 weeks after DPC sensitization. Treatment given: therapeutic diphenylcyclopropenone sensitization with weekly scalp DPC. CDR1 and CDR2 from the germline V gene are MGHRA and YSYEKL. The CDR3 totals 14 residues. MiXCR, applied by TCRdb to the RACE reads, yields one record per CDR3 protein. The sample carries some 88,000 distinct CDR3 sequences, 8% to 13% recorded once. This clonotype was obtained from a man aged 35 to 55 with alopecia areata. Some clones in this sample may be carry-over from other donors' samples. The V call is TRBV4-1, the J call TRBJ1-4; unclear D gene. The specimen was whole blood, collected in connection with sensitization to the hapten diphenylcyclopropenone (DPC). The CDR3 DNA reads TGCGTCAGCAGCCCAAGGGCAGGCAATGAAAAACTGTTTTTT. This codes for CVSSPRAGNEKLFF.